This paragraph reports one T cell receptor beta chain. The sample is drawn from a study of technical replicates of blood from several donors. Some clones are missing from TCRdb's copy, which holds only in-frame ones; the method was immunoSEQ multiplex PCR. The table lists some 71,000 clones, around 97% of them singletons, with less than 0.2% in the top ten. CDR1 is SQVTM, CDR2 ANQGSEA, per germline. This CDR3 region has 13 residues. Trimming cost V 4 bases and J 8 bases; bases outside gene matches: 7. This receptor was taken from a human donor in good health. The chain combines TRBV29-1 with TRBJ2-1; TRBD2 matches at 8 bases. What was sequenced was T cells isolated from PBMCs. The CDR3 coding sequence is TGCAGCGTTGTCTTTCTAGCGGGCCATGAGCAGTTCTTC. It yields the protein CSVVFLAGHEQFF.